This T cell receptor beta chain was sequenced in a study of T-cell reconstitution after alpha-beta-depleted transplantation in children. The CDR3 is 13 residues long. The germline gives CDR1 SQVTM, CDR2 ANQGSEA. Deletions cut 3 bases from V and 3 bases from J, with 9 bases between. This clonotype was seen repeatedly, ten times or more. Molecular barcoding with unique molecular identifiers was used for the TCRbeta library. TCRdb re-called the PCR reads through MiXCR, storing one row per CDR3 protein. Of about 610,000 distinct CDR3 sequences in the sample, about 11% are singletons; the top ten hold about 4.3%.

The rearrangement uses TRBV29-1 and TRBJ2-1; the D call may be TRBD1 or TRBD2 (5 bases each). Specimen: PBMCs from the stem cell graft donor, collected from the stem cell graft. This TCR was recovered from a human donor who donated a stem cell graft to a child with acute myeloid leukemia. This CDR3 is CSVEGDSYNEQFF. The DNA of the CDR3 is TGCAGCGTTGAGGGAGACAGCTACAATGAGCAGTTCTTC.